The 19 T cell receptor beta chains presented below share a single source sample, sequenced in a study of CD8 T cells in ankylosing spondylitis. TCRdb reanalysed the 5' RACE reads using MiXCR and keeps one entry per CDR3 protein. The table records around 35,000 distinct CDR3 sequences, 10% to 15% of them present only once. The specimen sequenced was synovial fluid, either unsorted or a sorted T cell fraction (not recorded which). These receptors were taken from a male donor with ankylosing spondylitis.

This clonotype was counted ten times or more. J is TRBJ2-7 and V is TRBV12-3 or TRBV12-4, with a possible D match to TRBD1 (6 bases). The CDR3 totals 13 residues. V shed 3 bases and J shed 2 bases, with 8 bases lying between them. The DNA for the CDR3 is TGTGCCAGCAGTTTTGGACAGACCTACGAGCAGTACTTC. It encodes CASSFGQTYEQYF.

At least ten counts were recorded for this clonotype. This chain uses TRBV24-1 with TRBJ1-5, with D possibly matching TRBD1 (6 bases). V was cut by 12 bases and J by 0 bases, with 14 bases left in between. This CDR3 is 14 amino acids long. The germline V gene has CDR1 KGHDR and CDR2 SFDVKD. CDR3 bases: TGTGCCGTGCAACAGGGAAATAGCAATCAGCCCCAGCATTTT. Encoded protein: CAVQQGNSNQPQHF.

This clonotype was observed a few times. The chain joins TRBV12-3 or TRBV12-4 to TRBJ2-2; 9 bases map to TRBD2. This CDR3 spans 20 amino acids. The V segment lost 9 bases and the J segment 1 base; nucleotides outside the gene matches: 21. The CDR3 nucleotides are TGTGCCAGTTCATTTGTGCCGATATTCGGACTAGCGAAGAACACCGGGGAGCTGTTTTTT. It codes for CASSFVPIFGLAKNTGELFF.

The CDR3 spells CSASTGVGPDVVGYTF. The CDR3 nucleotides are TGCAGTGCTTCCACTGGGGTCGGCCCGGACGTTGTGGGCTACACCTTC. This chain uses TRBV20-1 with TRBJ1-2; D is ambiguous. This CDR3 spans 16 amino acids. CDR1 is DFQATT and CDR2 is SNEGSKA in the germline V gene (reference sequence). Trimming stripped 5 bases from V and 8 bases from J, with 27 bases between.

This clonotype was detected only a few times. CDR3 nucleotides: TGTGCCAGCAGTTTTCTGGTCGGGCAGGTACCCTACAATGAGCAGTTCTTC. This codes for CASSFLVGQVPYNEQFF. The chain is built from TRBV28 and TRBJ2-1; D uncertain. V lost 3 bases and J lost 2, with 17 bases in between. The germline V gene has CDR1 MDHEN and CDR2 SYDVKM. The CDR3 contains 17 residues.

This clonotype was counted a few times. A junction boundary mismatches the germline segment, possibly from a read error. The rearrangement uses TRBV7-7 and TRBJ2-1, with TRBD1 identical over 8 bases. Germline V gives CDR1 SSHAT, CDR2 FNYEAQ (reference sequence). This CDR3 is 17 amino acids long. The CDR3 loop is CASSCPMDRALGREQFF. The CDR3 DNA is TGTGCTAGCAGCTGCCCCATGGACAGGGCCCTCGGCAGGGAGCAGTTCTTC.

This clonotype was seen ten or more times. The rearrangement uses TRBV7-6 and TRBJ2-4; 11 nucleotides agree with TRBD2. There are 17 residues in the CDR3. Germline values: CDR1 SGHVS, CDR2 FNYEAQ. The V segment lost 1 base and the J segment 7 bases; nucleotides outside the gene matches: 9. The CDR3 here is CASSLGVAGGRLNIQYF. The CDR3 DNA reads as TGTGCCAGCAGCTTAGGGGTAGCGGGAGGGCGGTTGAACATTCAGTACTTC.

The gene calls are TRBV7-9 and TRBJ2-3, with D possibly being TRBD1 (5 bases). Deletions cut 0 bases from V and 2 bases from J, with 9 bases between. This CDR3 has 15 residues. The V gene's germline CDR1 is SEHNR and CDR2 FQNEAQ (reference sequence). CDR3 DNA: TGTGCCAGCAGCTTAGCACAGGCGAACACAGATACGCAGTATTTT. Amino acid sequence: CASSLAQANTDTQYF. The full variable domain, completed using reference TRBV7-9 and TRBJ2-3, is DTGVSQNPRHKITKRGQNVTFRCDPISEHNRLYWYRQTLGQGPEFLTYFQNEAQLEKSRLLSDRFSAERPKGSFSTLEIQRTEQGDSAMYLCASSLAQANTDTQYFGPGTRLTVL.

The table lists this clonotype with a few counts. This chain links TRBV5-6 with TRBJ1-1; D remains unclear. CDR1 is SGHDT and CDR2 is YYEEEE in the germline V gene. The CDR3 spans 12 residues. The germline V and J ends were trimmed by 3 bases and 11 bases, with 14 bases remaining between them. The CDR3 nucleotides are TGTGCCAGCAGCTCCGAGGCTACAAAGGCTTTCTTT. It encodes CASSSEATKAFF.

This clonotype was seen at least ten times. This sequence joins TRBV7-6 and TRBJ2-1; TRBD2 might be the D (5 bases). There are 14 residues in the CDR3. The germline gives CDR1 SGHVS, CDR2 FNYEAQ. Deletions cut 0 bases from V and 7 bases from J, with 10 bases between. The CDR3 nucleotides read TGTGCCAGCAGCTTAGCGGCGGGCGGGAATGAGCAGTTCTTC. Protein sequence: CASSLAAGGNEQFF.

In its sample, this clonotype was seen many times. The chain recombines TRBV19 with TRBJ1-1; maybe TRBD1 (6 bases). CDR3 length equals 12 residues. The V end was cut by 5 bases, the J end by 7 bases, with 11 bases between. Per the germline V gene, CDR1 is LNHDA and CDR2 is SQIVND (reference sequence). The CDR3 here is CASSLQGNEAFF. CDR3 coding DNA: TGTGCCAGTAGTCTCCAGGGGAATGAAGCTTTCTTT.

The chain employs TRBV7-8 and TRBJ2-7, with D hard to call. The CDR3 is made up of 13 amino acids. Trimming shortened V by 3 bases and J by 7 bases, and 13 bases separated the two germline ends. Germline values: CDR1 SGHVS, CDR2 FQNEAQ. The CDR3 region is CASSFKPGVEQYF. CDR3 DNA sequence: TGTGCCAGCAGCTTTAAGCCTGGGGTAGAGCAGTACTTC.

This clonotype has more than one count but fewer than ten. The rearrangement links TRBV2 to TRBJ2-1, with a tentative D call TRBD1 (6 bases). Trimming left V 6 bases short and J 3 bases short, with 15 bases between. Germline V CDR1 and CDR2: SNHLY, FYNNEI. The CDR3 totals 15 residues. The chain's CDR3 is CASRSTGHNYNEQFF. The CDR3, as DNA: TGTGCCAGCAGGAGCACGGGACATAACTACAATGAGCAGTTCTTC.

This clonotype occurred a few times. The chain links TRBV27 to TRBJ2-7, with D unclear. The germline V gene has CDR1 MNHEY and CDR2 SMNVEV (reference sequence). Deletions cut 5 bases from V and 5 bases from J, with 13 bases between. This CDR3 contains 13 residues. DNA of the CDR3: TGTGCCAGCAGTCATTGTGAAGGAGACGAGCAGTACTTC. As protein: CASSHCEGDEQYF.

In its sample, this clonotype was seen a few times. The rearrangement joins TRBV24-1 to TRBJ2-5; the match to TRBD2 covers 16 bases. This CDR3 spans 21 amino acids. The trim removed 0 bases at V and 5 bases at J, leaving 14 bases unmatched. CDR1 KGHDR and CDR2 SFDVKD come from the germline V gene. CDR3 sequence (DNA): TGTGCCACCAGTGATTTGACGGGGAAGGGGACTAGCGGGGGGGCCTATGAGACCCAGTACTTC. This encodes CATSDLTGKGTSGGAYETQYF.

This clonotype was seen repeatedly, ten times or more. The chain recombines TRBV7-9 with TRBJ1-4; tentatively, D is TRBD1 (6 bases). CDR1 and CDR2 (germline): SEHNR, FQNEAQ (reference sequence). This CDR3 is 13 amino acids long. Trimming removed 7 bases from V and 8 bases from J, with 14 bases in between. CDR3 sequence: CASTTGAGEKLFF. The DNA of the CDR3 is TGTGCCAGCACGACGGGGGCCGGGGAAAAACTGTTTTTT.

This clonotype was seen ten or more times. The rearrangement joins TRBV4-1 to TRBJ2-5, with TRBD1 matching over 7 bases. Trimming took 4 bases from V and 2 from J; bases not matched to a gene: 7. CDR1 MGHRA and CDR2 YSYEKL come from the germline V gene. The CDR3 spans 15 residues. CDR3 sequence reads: CASSLKGTVQETQYF. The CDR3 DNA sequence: TGCGCCAGCAGCCTCAAAGGGACAGTACAAGAGACCCAGTACTTC.

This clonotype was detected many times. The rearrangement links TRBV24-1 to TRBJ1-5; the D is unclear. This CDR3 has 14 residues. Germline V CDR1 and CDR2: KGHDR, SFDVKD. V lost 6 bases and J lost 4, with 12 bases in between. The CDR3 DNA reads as TGTGCCACCAGTACGGGAGGTTTGAATCAGCCCCAGCATTTT. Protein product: CATSTGGLNQPQHF.

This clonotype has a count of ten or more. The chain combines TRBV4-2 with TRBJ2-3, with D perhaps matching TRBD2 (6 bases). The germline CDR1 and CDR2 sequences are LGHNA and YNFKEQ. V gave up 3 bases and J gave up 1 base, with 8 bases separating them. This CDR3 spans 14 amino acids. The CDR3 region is CASSQGLGTDTQYF. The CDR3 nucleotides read TGTGCCAGCAGCCAGGGACTTGGCACAGATACGCAGTATTTT.